This note documents a single TCR beta chain sequence. The patients chosen for sequencing had shown expansion of CD8+CD57+ cells (detected by flow cytometry). There was no therapy given to any patient before the blood sampling took place. The data belong to a study of CD8+CD57+ T cells in acquired aplastic anemia. TCR beta VDJ and CDR3 were profiled, and genomic DNA was the template. One entry per CDR3 protein results from TCRdb running MiXCR on the reads. Among more than 70,000 distinct CDR3 sequences listed, less than 85% were seen once. Trimming shortened V by 4 bases and J by 0 bases, and 6 bases separated the two germline ends. The CDR3 covers 13 residues. CDR1 is SGHTA, CDR2 FQGNSA, per germline.

The gene calls are TRBV7-2 and TRBJ1-1; D remains ambiguous. The sequencing sample was made of sorted CD4+, CD8+, or CD8+CD57+ T cells (not recorded which) from PBMCs. The TCR originated in a human donor with aplastic anemia. In DNA form, the CDR3 reads TGTGCCAGCAGCTCCACGGTGAACACTGAAGCTTTCTTT. As protein: CASSSTVNTEAFF.